This TCR beta chain derives from a study of cytomegalovirus exposure and HLA in healthy donors. Notes on this clone: Its antigen is undetermined.

The CDR3 runs 14 residues. From germline, CDR1 is GTSNPN and CDR2 SVGIG (reference sequence). Losses at the gene ends were 0 bases for V and 6 bases for J; bases not matched to a gene: 5. Findings of the study overall: Analyzed later, most CMV-associated TCR beta chains appeared HLA-restricted.

13 Jbeta primers and 60 Vbeta primers were used for the PCR. Clones were sequenced by immunoSEQ multiplex PCR, and TCRdb holds only the in-frame ones, with some missing. Of 50,000 to 65,000 clones in the sample, approximately 70% were seen once. This clonotype was sampled from a woman aged 45-60 years in good health and CMV-seropositive. Sample: PBMCs. This chain connects TRBV30 to TRBJ1-1; 9 bases are a match to TRBD1. The CDR3 bases are TGTGCCTGGAGTGTTGGACAGGGGTCATCTGAAGCTTTCTTT. Translated, it gives CAWSVGQGSSEAFF.